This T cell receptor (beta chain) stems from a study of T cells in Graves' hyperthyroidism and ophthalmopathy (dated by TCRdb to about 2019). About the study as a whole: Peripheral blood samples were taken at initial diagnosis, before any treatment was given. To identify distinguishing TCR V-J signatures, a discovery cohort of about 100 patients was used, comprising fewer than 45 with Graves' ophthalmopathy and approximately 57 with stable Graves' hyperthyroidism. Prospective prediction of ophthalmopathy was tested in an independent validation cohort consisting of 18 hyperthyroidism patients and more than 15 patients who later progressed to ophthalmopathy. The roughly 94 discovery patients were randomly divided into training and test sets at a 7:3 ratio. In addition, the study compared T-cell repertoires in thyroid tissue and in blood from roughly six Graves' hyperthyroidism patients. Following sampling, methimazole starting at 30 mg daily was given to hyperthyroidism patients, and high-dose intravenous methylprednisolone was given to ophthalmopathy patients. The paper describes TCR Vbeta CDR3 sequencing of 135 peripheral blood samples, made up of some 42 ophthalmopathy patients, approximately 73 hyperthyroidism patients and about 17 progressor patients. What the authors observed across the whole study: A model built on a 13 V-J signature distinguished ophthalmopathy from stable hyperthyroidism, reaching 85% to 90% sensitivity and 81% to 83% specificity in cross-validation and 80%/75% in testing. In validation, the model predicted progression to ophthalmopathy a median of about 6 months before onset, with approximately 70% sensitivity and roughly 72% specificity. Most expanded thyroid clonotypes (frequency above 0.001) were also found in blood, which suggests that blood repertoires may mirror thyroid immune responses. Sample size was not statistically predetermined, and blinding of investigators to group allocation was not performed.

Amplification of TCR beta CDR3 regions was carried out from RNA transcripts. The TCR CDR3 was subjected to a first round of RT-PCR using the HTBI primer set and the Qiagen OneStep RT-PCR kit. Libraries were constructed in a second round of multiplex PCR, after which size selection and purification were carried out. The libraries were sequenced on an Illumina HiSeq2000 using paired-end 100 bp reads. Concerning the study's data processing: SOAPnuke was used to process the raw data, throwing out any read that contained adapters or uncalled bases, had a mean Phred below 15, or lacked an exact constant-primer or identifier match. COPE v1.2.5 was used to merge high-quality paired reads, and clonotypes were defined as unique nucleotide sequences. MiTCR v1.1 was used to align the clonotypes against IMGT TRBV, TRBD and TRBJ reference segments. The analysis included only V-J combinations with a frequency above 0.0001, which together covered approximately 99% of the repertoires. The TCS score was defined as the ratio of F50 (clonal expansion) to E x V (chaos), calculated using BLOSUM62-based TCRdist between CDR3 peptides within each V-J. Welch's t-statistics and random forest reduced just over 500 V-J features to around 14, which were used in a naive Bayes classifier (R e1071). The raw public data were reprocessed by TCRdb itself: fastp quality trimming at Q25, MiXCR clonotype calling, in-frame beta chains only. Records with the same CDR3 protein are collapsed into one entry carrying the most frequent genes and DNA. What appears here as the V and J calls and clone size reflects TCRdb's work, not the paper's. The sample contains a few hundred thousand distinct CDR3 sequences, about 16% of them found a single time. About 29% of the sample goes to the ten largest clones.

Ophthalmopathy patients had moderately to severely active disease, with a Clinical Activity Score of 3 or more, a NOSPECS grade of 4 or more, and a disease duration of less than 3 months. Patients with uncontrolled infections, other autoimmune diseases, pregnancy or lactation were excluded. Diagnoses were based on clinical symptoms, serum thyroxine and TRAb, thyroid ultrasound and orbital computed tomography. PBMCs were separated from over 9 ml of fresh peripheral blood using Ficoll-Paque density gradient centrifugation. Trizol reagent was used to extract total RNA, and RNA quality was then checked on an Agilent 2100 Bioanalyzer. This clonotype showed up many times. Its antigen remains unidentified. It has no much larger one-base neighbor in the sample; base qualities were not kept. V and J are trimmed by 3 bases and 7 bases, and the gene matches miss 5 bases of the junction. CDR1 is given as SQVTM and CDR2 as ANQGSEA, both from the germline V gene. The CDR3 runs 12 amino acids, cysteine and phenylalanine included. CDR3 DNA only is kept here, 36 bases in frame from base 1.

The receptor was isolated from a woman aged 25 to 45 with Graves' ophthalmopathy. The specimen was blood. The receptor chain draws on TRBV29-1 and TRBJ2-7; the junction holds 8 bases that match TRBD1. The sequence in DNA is TGCAGCGTTGAGGCAGGGGGCAGGGAGCAGTACTTC. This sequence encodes CSVEAGGREQYF.